Listed here are 18 T cell receptor beta chains from one sample, sequenced in a study of T cells in Graves' hyperthyroidism and ophthalmopathy. The investigators amplified TCR beta CDR3 regions from RNA transcripts. The primer set for the first-round RT-PCR of the TCR CDR3 was HTBI. TCRdb used MiXCR to reprocess the multiplex PCR reads, holding one entry per CDR3 protein. The data hold 700,000 or so distinct CDR3 sequences, with around 15% observed a single time. The source material was blood. These TCRs come from a woman between 45 and 65 years old with Graves' ophthalmopathy.

This clonotype was counted many times. V usage is TRBV12-3 or TRBV12-4 and J usage is TRBJ2-1; D is possibly TRBD1 (5 bases). This CDR3 has 16 amino acids. V lost 2 bases and J 0 bases, leaving 11 bases between the germline ends. This CDR3 is CASSLTTVGSYNEQFF. The DNA for the CDR3 is TGTGCCAGCAGTTTAACGACAGTGGGCTCCTACAATGAGCAGTTCTTC.

This clonotype was counted at least ten times. V is TRBV5-1 and J is TRBJ1-1; TRBD1 is a possible D gene (6 bases). Germline V gene data show CDR1 as SGHRS and CDR2 as YFSETQ. Trimming left V 0 bases short and J 4 bases short, with 13 bases between. The CDR3 is 15 amino acids. CDR3 amino acids: CASSLVGGAGTEAFF. Here the CDR3 DNA reads TGCGCCAGCAGCTTGGTTGGGGGCGCTGGCACTGAAGCTTTCTTT.

In this sample, this clonotype turned up many times. The genes are TRBV9 and TRBJ1-2; weak D call: TRBD1 (6 bases). The V end was cut by 2 bases, the J end by 8 bases, with 13 bases between. In germline, CDR1 is SGDLS, CDR2 YYNGEE. The CDR3 covers 13 residues. CDR3 in DNA: TGTGCCAGCAGCGTCCTCCCCGGGGGCGGCTACACCTTC. Amino acids: CASSVLPGGGYTF.

The genes are TRBV19 and TRBJ1-2, with D perhaps TRBD1 (5 bases). V lost 5 bases to trimming and J lost 3 bases, with 13 bases between them. This CDR3 has 14 amino acids. CDR1 and CDR2 (germline): LNHDA, SQIVND (reference sequence). This CDR3 reads CASSVTETYYGYTF. The CDR3 DNA is TGTGCCAGTAGTGTGACAGAAACTTACTATGGCTACACCTTC.

This clonotype was counted many times. The chain joins TRBV28 to TRBJ2-7; D gene uncertain. V lost 3 bases to trimming and J lost 0 bases, with 12 bases between them. This CDR3 is built from 15 residues. Germline V lookup: CDR1 MDHEN, CDR2 SYDVKM. The CDR3 nucleotides are TGTGCCAGCAGTTTTACCTATAGGAACTCCTACGAGCAGTACTTC. Its translation is CASSFTYRNSYEQYF.

This clonotype came up many times. V usage is TRBV7-2 and J usage is TRBJ2-7; 10 bases match TRBD2. Trimming removed 5 bases from V and 0 bases from J; junction bases left unmatched: 7. CDR1 and CDR2 (germline): SGHTA, FQGNSA. The CDR3 runs to 16 residues. CDR3 bases: TGTGCCAGCAGCCGGACTAGCGGAATTTCCTCCTACGAGCAGTACTTC. It is translated as CASSRTSGISSYEQYF.

The V gene is TRBV27, the J gene TRBJ1-5; 8 positions agree with TRBD1. CDR3 length: 14 residues. Trimming at V came to 6 bases and at J to 5 bases, leaving 6 bases not matched to a gene. From germline, CDR1 is MNHEY and CDR2 SMNVEV (reference sequence). CDR3 region: CASSYSTGDQPQHF. The CDR3, as DNA: TGTGCCAGCAGCTACTCGACAGGGGATCAGCCCCAGCATTTT.

This clonotype came up many times. Here the CDR3 DNA reads TGTGCCAGCATGGGAACTAGCGGATTCTACGAGCAGTACTTC. Its translation is CASMGTSGFYEQYF. This chain connects TRBV2 to TRBJ2-7; 8 positions match TRBD2. Germline CDR1 SNHLY, CDR2 FYNNEI. After removal of 7 bases from V and 3 bases from J, the junction contained 8 bases not matched to a gene. This CDR3 region has 14 residues.

This clonotype was counted at least ten times. The CDR3 DNA follows: TGTGCCAGCAGCATCCGGGAATACAATGAGCAGTTCTTC. Amino acid sequence: CASSIREYNEQFF. The chain recombines TRBV7-2 with TRBJ2-1; a possible D gene is TRBD2 (5 bases). The CDR3 sequence is 13 residues long. Germline V gene data show CDR1 as SGHTA and CDR2 as FQGNSA. Trimming left V 5 bases short and J 4 bases short, with 9 bases between. The full variable domain, its missing parts supplied by reference TRBV7-2 and TRBJ2-1, is GAGVSQSPSNKVTEKGKDVELRCDPISGHTALYWYRQSLGQGLEFLIYFQGNSAPDKSGLPSDRFSAERTGGSVSTLTIQRTQQEDSAVYLCASSIREYNEQFFGPGTRLTVL.

This clonotype occurred many times. The gene calls are TRBV13 and TRBJ1-1; maybe TRBD1 (6 bases). Germline CDR1 reads PRHDT; CDR2 reads FYEKMQ (reference sequence). The CDR3 loop spans 17 amino acids. The V end was cut by 0 bases, the J end by 5 bases, with 19 bases between. Here the CDR3 reads CASSLGWTAARGTEAFF. The CDR3 DNA sequence: TGTGCCAGCAGCTTAGGTTGGACAGCCGCCCGGGGTACTGAAGCTTTCTTT.

A few counts support this clonotype. Written as DNA, the CDR3 is TGTGCCAGCAGCCAAGATGCATTTGCCCCCGGGACCCAGTACTTC. This encodes CASSQDAFAPGTQYF. The rearrangement joins TRBV4-2 to TRBJ2-5; D unresolved. CDR3 length equals 15 residues. Trimming shortened V by 0 bases and J by 7 bases, and 15 bases separated the two germline ends. Germline assignment: CDR1 LGHNA and CDR2 YNFKEQ.

The genes are TRBV6-1 and TRBJ1-1, with D possibly matching TRBD1 (6 bases). Between the trimmed V and J ends, which lost 2 bases and 5 bases, there was a span of 21 bases. This CDR3 spans 17 amino acids. The germline V gene encodes CDR1 MNHNS and CDR2 SASEGT. The DNA for the CDR3 is TGTGCCAGCAGTGAAAATCCCCCCTGGGGGCGCAGGACTGAAGCTTTCTTT. Residues: CASSENPPWGRRTEAFF.

This clonotype was detected ten times or more. The chain recombines TRBV20-1 with TRBJ2-1, with D possibly being TRBD2 (5 bases). Per the germline V gene, CDR1 is DFQATT and CDR2 is SNEGSKA (reference sequence). The CDR3 is made up of 14 amino acids. V lost 0 bases, J lost 6 bases, and 12 bases lay in between. CDR3 nucleotides: TGCAGTGCTAGAGATCTCCGGACTGGCAATGAGCAGTTCTTC. Translation gives CSARDLRTGNEQFF.

The chain uses TRBV2 and TRBJ2-5, with 9 positions matching TRBD2. V dropped 10 bases and J dropped 12; count of bases not matched to a gene: 15. The CDR3 contains 13 residues. Germline CDR1 reads SNHLY; CDR2 reads FYNNEI. The CDR3 DNA is TGTGCCACAAGACTAGCGGATACGCGCAGGGAGTACTTC. As protein: CATRLADTRREYF. The full variable domain, its missing parts supplied by reference TRBV2 and TRBJ2-5, is EPEVTQTPSHQVTQMGQEVILRCVPISNHLYFYWYRQILGQKVEFLVSFYNNEISEKSEIFDDQFSVERPDGSNFTLKIRSTKLEDSAMYFCATRLADTRREYFGPGTRLLVL.

This clonotype has ten or more counts. The V gene is TRBV5-1, the J gene TRBJ1-4; 7 nucleotides match TRBD1. CDR3 length equals 15 residues. Germline V gives CDR1 SGHRS, CDR2 YFSETQ. Losses at the gene ends were 4 bases for V and 6 bases for J; bases not matched to a gene: 9. As DNA, the CDR3 is TGCGCCAGCAGCACCGGGACAGTACGTGATGAAAAACTGTTTTTT. It encodes CASSTGTVRDEKLFF.

The chain uses TRBV5-1 and TRBJ1-2, with 7 positions matching TRBD1. The CDR3 has 13 amino acids. Germline loops: CDR1 SGHRS, CDR2 YFSETQ. Trimming removed 2 bases from V and 5 bases from J; junction bases left unmatched: 3. In DNA form, the CDR3 reads TGCGCCAGCAGCTTTCCGGACAGGTATGGCTACACCTTC. It codes for CASSFPDRYGYTF.

The chain uses TRBV2 and TRBJ2-6; maybe TRBD2 (5 bases). Germline V gives CDR1 SNHLY, CDR2 FYNNEI. This CDR3 has 18 residues. V was shortened by 2 bases and J by 1 base, with 15 bases between the two germline ends. In nucleotides, the CDR3 is TGTGCCAGCAGTGAATATCGGACCCCGGGATCTGGGGCCAACGTCCTGACTTTC. Amino acid sequence: CASSEYRTPGSGANVLTF. The whole variable domain, filled in from reference TRBV2 and TRBJ2-6, reads EPEVTQTPSHQVTQMGQEVILRCVPISNHLYFYWYRQILGQKVEFLVSFYNNEISEKSEIFDDQFSVERPDGSNFTLKIRSTKLEDSAMYFCASSEYRTPGSGANVLTFGAGSRLTVL.

This chain joins TRBV6-1 and TRBJ1-4, with D unresolved. V lost 2 bases, J lost 7 bases, and 11 bases lay in between. This CDR3 spans 14 amino acids. Germline lookup yields CDR1 MNHNS and CDR2 SASEGT. The CDR3 nucleotides read TGTGCCAGCAGTGAAAGTACGGCCCGTGAAAAACTGTTTTTT. It translates to CASSESTAREKLFF.